These T cell receptor beta chains were read from a single sample in a study of cytomegalovirus exposure and HLA in healthy donors. Profiled with immunoSEQ multiplex PCR; TCRdb holds only in-frame clones, not every one. The data show more than 100,000 clones, with nearly 80% seen just once and 0.85% to 1.4% held by the top ten. The sequenced sample consisted of PBMCs. All receptors come from a male donor in good health and CMV-seronegative. The CDR3 runs from the conserved cysteine through the conserved F or W. The D gene is left open where the match is weak. Clone size, where shown, is once, few, many, or a class for clones that have expanded.

J,size,V,D,DNA,CDR3
TRBJ2-1,.,TRBV11-3,TRBD1,TGTGCCAGCAGCTTAAAACCGGGACAGGGGGCGTTTGAGCAGTTCTTC,CASSLKPGQGAFEQFF
TRBJ1-1,.,TRBV5-1,TRBD1,TGCGCCAGCAGCCCCAACTCCGGGACAGGGAACACTGAAGCTTTCTTT,CASSPNSGTGNTEAFF
TRBJ1-2,.,TRBV23-1,.,TGCGCCAGCGCGACAGCCTCCTATGGCTACACCTTC,CASATASYGYTF
TRBJ1-2,.,TRBV7-2,.,TGTGCCAGCAGCCGCGATTTTGCGGGCGGTGGCTACACCTTC,CASSRDFAGGGYTF
TRBJ2-5,.,TRBV11-2,TRBD2,TGTGCCAGCAGCTCCTTAGGAGGAGATAGCGGGGGGGTAAGAGAGACCCAGTACTTC,CASSSLGGDSGGVRETQYF
TRBJ1-3,.,TRBV13,.,TGTGCCAGCAGCCCAGTTGGAAACACCATATATTTT,CASSPVGNTIYF
TRBJ2-1,.,TRBV7-9,TRBD1,TGTGCCAGCAGCCCCCGGGACAGGGATTACAATGAGCAGTTCTTC,CASSPRDRDYNEQFF
TRBJ2-3,.,TRBV4-3,.,TGCGCCAGCAGCCAAGATGGACAGACCATCCTTAGCACAGATACGCAGTATTTT,CASSQDGQTILSTDTQYF
TRBJ1-1,once,TRBV11-2,.,TGTGCCAGCAGCTTAGAGCGGAAAAGGCTCAGAGGCCCTGAAGCTTTCTTT,CASSLERKRLRGPEAFF
TRBJ2-7,once,TRBV7-2,TRBD1,TGTGCCAGCAGGGGGACAGGGCCCTACGAGCAGTACTTC,CASRGTGPYEQYF
TRBJ2-1,.,TRBV4-1,.,TGCGCCAGCAGCCAAGAAGGTCGCAGGGTGGGCTACAATGAGCAGTTCTTC,CASSQEGRRVGYNEQFF
TRBJ2-1,.,TRBV5-1,TRBD2,TGCGCCAGCAGCCCTAGCGGGGATTACAATGAGCAGTTCTTC,CASSPSGDYNEQFF
TRBJ2-7,once,TRBV9,TRBD2,TGTGCCAGCAGCGAAAGCGGGGGGGCCTCCTACGAGCAGTACTTC,CASSESGGASYEQYF
TRBJ1-2,.,TRBV14,.,TGTGCCAGCAGCCAAGGAGGATATGGCTACACCTTC,CASSQGGYGYTF
TRBJ1-5,.,TRBV4-1,.,TGCGCCAGCAGCTCCAAGTCACAGGGAGCCAGCAATCAGCCCCAGCATTTT,CASSSKSQGASNQPQHF
TRBJ2-7,.,TRBV5-1,TRBD2,TGCGCCAGCAGCTTTGCGGGGGATGGCTACGAGCAGTACTTC,CASSFAGDGYEQYF
TRBJ2-1,.,TRBV7-7,TRBD2,TGTGCTAGCAGCTTAGACGGGGGGGGCCACAATGAGCAGTTCTTC,CASSLDGGGHNEQFF
TRBJ2-1,.,TRBV4-3,TRBD1,TGCGCCAGCAGCCCAGGGGGCCGGGAGCAGTTCTTC,CASSPGGREQFF
TRBJ2-5,.,TRBV6-1,TRBD1,TGTGCCAGCAGTCACCTAGACAGGGGGGAGACCCAGTACTTC,CASSHLDRGETQYF
TRBJ1-1,.,TRBV27,TRBD1,TGTGCCAGCAGTTTTTACAGGACAGGGGATACTGAAGCTTTCTTT,CASSFYRTGDTEAFF
TRBJ2-7,.,TRBV28,TRBD2,TGTGCCAGCAGTTGGGGACTTAGCGGGGGGCTCTCCTACGAGCAGTACTTC,CASSWGLSGGLSYEQYF
TRBJ1-6,.,TRBV30,.,TGTGCCTGGAGCGGGACATTTAGTTCACCCCTCCACTTT,CAWSGTFSSPLHF
TRBJ2-3,.,TRBV27,TRBD1,TGTGCCAGCAGACGAGGGACAGACGCTAGCACAGATACGCAGTATTTT,CASRRGTDASTDTQYF
TRBJ2-7,.,TRBV6-5,.,TGTGCCAGCAGTTACTCGTACAGGGAAGGGGGCGAGCAGTACTTC,CASSYSYREGGEQYF
TRBJ1-1,.,TRBV19,TRBD1,TGTGCCAGTCTGAATTGGACAGGGACGCCAGAAGCTTTCTTT,CASLNWTGTPEAFF
TRBJ2-7,.,TRBV29-1,TRBD1,TGCAGCGTTAGCCCCCCACCTGGACAGGGGTCCTACGAGCAGTACTTC,CSVSPPPGQGSYEQYF
TRBJ2-3,.,TRBV19,TRBD2,TGTGCCAGTAGGCATAGCGGGGGGGCCCCAGATACGCAGTATTTT,CASRHSGGAPDTQYF
TRBJ2-7,.,TRBV6-6,TRBD1,TGTGCCAGCAGTTACTCCGGGACAGGGGACTACGAGCAGTACTTC,CASSYSGTGDYEQYF
TRBJ1-2,.,TRBV5-1,.,TGCGCCAGCAGCTTCGCCATGCGGGGCTATGGCTACACCTTC,CASSFAMRGYGYTF
TRBJ2-3,.,TRBV5-1,TRBD2,TGCGCCAGCAGCTTGGCCAAGGGCGGGGGGGTTTCTAGCACAGATACGCAGTATTTT,CASSLAKGGGVSSTDTQYF
TRBJ1-5,.,TRBV19,TRBD1,TGTGCCAGTAGCCCTACAGGGGGCGAGGCCGATCAGCCCCAGCATTTT,CASSPTGGEADQPQHF
TRBJ2-4,.,TRBV7-2,TRBD1,TGTGCCAGCAGCTTTACAGGGGGTTCCAAAAACATTCAGTACTTC,CASSFTGGSKNIQYF
TRBJ1-6,.,TRBV9,.,TGTGCCAGCAGCGTAGACAGTTATAATTCACCCCTCCACTTT,CASSVDSYNSPLHF
TRBJ2-3,.,TRBV5-4,TRBD2,TGTGCCAGCAATCGCGGGGGAACTAGCACAGATACGCAGTATTTT,CASNRGGTSTDTQYF
TRBJ2-5,.,TRBV27,TRBD2,TGTGCCAGCAGTTTATCCGGGACTAGCGGGGGCGAGACCCAGTACTTC,CASSLSGTSGGETQYF
TRBJ2-3,.,TRBV9,TRBD2,TGTGCCAGCAGCGTCCAATTGATAACTAGCGGGGGAAGAGATACGCAGTATTTT,CASSVQLITSGGRDTQYF
TRBJ2-7,.,TRBV20-1,.,TGCAGTGTCGTAGCCTCCTACGAGCAGTACTTC,CSVVASYEQYF
TRBJ2-1,once,TRBV7-3,TRBD1,TGTGCCAGCAGCTTAGAGGGGGCTAATTACAATGAGCAGTTCTTC,CASSLEGANYNEQFF
TRBJ2-3,.,TRBV7-2,TRBD2,TGTGCCAGCAGCTCCAGACTAGCGGGGGGATCAGATACGCAGTATTTT,CASSSRLAGGSDTQYF
TRBJ1-5,.,TRBV19,TRBD1,TGTGCCACCAAGTCCGGGACAGGGGGCGGTCAGCCCCAGCATTTT,CATKSGTGGGQPQHF
TRBJ1-5,.,TRBV19,.,TGTGCCAGTAGAAGCAGGGAGGGGTATAGCAATCAGCCCCAGCATTTT,CASRSREGYSNQPQHF
TRBJ1-2,few,TRBV6-1,TRBD1,TGTGCCAGCAGTGTTCCGGGACAGGGGTTGTGGGGCTACACCTTC,CASSVPGQGLWGYTF
TRBJ1-1,few,TRBV4-3,TRBD1,TGCGCCAGCAGCCCTTCGGACAGGGAGGAATACACTGAAGCTTTCTTT,CASSPSDREEYTEAFF
TRBJ1-3,.,TRBV7-9,.,TGTGCCAGCAGCGCGCAGGGGTCCGGAAACACCATATATTTT,CASSAQGSGNTIYF
TRBJ1-4,few,TRBV4-3,.,TGCGCCAGCAGCCAAGGGCAGGGGCGGGAAAAACTGTTTTTT,CASSQGQGREKLFF
TRBJ2-7,.,TRBV19,.,TGTGCCAGTAGTAAGGGGACATGGGGCTACGAGCAGTACTTC,CASSKGTWGYEQYF
TRBJ2-3,.,TRBV6-5,TRBD1,TGTGCCAGCAGGGATGGACAGGCCACAGATACGCAGTATTTT,CASRDGQATDTQYF
TRBJ1-5,.,TRBV5-1,TRBD1,TGCGCCAGCAGCCCCGGGACAGGGAACAATCAGCCCCAGCATTTT,CASSPGTGNNQPQHF
TRBJ2-1,.,TRBV6-1,.,TGTGCCAGCAGTGGGGTTGGTCGGGGCTACAATGAGCAGTTCTTC,CASSGVGRGYNEQFF
TRBJ1-6,.,TRBV19,TRBD1,TGTGCCAGTGGGGGACAGGGGGGTTCACCCCTCCACTTT,CASGGQGGSPLHF
TRBJ2-5,.,TRBV5-6,TRBD1,TGTGCCAGCAGCTTTAGGGACAGGGGGCCTGAGACCCAGTACTTC,CASSFRDRGPETQYF
TRBJ2-7,.,TRBV6-5,TRBD1,TGTGCCAGCAGTTTCCGGGCAACAGGGGGTTCCTACGAGCAGTACTTC,CASSFRATGGSYEQYF
TRBJ1-2,.,TRBV7-2,.,TGTGCCAGCAGCTTAGCAGGAGTAAACTATGGCTACACCTTC,CASSLAGVNYGYTF
TRBJ2-2,.,TRBV7-8,TRBD1,TGTGCCAGCAGCTTGGGACAGGGGGCCGGCACCGGGGAGCTGTTTTTT,CASSLGQGAGTGELFF
TRBJ2-6,.,TRBV19,.,TGTGCCAGTAGTGGGGGGGGGCGGGCTGGGGCCAACGTCCTGACTTTC,CASSGGGRAGANVLTF